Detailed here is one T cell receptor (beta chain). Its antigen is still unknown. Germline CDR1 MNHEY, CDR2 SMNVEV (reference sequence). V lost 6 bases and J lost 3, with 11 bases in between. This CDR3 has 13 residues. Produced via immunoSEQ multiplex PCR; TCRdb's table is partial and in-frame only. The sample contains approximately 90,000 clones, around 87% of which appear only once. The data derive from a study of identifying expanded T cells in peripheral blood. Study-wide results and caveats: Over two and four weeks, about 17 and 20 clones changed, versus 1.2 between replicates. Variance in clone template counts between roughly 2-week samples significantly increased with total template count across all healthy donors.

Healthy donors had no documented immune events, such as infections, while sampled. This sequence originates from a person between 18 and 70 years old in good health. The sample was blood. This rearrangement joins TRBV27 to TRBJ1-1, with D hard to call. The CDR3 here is CASRGTLYTEAFF. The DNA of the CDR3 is TGTGCCAGCAGGGGCACTTTATACACTGAAGCTTTCTTT.